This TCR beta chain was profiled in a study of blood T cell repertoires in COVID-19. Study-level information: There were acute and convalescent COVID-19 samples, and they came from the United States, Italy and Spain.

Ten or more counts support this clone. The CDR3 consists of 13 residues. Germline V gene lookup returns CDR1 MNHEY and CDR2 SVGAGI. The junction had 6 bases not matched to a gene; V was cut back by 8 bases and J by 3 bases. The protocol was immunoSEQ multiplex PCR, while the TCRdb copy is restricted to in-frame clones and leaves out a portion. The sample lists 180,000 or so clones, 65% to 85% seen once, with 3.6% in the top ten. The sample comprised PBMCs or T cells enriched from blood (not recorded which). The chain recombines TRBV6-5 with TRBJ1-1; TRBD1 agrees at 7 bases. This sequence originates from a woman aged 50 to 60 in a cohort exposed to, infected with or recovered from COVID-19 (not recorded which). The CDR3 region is CASARDRDTEAFF. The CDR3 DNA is TGTGCCAGCGCCCGGGACAGAGACACTGAAGCTTTCTTT.